Listed below are T cell receptor beta chains from one sample, sequenced in a study of blood T cells in healthy people across ages. TCRdb independently ran MiXCR on the 5' RACE reads; one entry per CDR3 protein. The sample has about 1.6 million distinct CDR3 sequences, almost 35% seen once. Sequencing was performed on blood. These receptors came from a woman in her twenties or thirties in good health. The CDR3 runs from the conserved cysteine through the conserved F or W. A D gene is named only where the DNA matches it firmly.

J: TRBJ2-1
D: -
length: 14
V: TRBV25-1
CDR3: CAGSEGIPYNEQFF

J: TRBJ1-5
D: -
length: 14
V: TRBV2
CDR3: CASSPNGGHQPQHF

J: TRBJ2-1
D: -
length: 15
V: TRBV5-1
CDR3: CAGSFRQGGSNEQFF

J: TRBJ2-7
D: TRBD2
length: 16
V: TRBV4-1
CDR3: CASSQDFTSGTYEQYF

J: TRBJ2-5
D: TRBD2
length: 14
V: TRBV29-1
CDR3: CSVDFSGRANEQYF

J: TRBJ2-1
D: TRBD2
length: 14
V: TRBV5-4
CDR3: CASSPSGSWNEQFF

J: TRBJ1-2
D: TRBD1
length: 14
V: TRBV20-1
CDR3: CSANTGGRYYGYTF

J: TRBJ1-5
D: -
length: 12
V: TRBV30
CDR3: CAWRSNGGPQHF

J: TRBJ2-7
D: TRBD2
length: 17
V: TRBV4-1
CDR3: CASSQYHGTSGIYEQYF

J: TRBJ1-2
D: -
length: 12
V: TRBV29-1
CDR3: CSARDLLYGHTF

J: TRBJ2-7
D: -
length: 12
V: TRBV5-1
CDR3: CASSEGREEQYF

J: TRBJ2-7
D: -
length: 14
V: TRBV28
CDR3: CASSAPGASYEQYF

J: TRBJ1-5
D: TRBD1
length: 15
V: TRBV5-1
CDR3: CASSSGTGPNQPQHF

J: TRBJ2-1
D: TRBD2
length: 17
V: TRBV7-2
CDR3: CASSSQSGLAGANEQFF

J: TRBJ2-5
D: -
length: 15
V: TRBV28
CDR3: CASSSRGRGLGTQYF

J: TRBJ2-3
D: -
length: 14
V: TRBV6-5
CDR3: CASSYSRSTDTQYF

J: TRBJ2-5
D: -
length: 16
V: TRBV9
CDR3: CASSVAGARVGETQYF

J: TRBJ2-7
D: TRBD2
length: 15
V: TRBV29-1
CDR3: CSVTGTSGRSYEQYF

J: TRBJ2-1
D: TRBD2
length: 15
V: TRBV2
CDR3: CASSAGSGGANEQFF

J: TRBJ2-7
D: TRBD2
length: 15
V: TRBV12-3/TRBV12-4
CDR3: CASSFSIAGGYEQYF

J: TRBJ2-1
D: -
length: 15
V: TRBV10-3
CDR3: CAISSNQGIDNEQFF

J: TRBJ2-7
D: -
length: 12
V: TRBV27
CDR3: CASSSVNYEQYF

J: TRBJ2-3
D: -
length: 11
V: TRBV29-1
CDR3: CSVDRWDTQYF

J: TRBJ2-1
D: -
length: 18
V: TRBV24-1
CDR3: CATSDLQQRDSRGNEQFF

J: TRBJ1-1
D: -
length: 12
V: TRBV11-2
CDR3: CASSPSGVEAFF

J: TRBJ2-7
D: -
length: 16
V: TRBV7-2
CDR3: CASSSIPGRPPYEQYF

J: TRBJ1-2
D: -
length: 15
V: TRBV5-4
CDR3: CASSLPGLGNYGYTF

J: TRBJ2-6
D: -
length: 17
V: TRBV7-6
CDR3: CASSLEDRAGGANVLTF

J: TRBJ2-5
D: -
length: 16
V: TRBV4-1
CDR3: CASSQGIRGALNGQYF

J: TRBJ2-4
D: -
length: 19
V: TRBV24-1
CDR3: CATSEGGQLQSAAKNIQYF

J: TRBJ1-1
D: -
length: 14
V: TRBV6-5
CDR3: CAASPGHHNTEAFF

J: TRBJ2-3
D: -
length: 14
V: TRBV27
CDR3: CASTRLGASDTQYF

J: TRBJ2-7
D: -
length: 11
V: TRBV20-1
CDR3: CSASEGYEQYF

J: TRBJ2-1
D: -
length: 15
V: TRBV6-5
CDR3: CASNIYRDSGNEQFF

J: TRBJ2-7
D: TRBD1
length: 13
V: TRBV4-1
CDR3: CASTGQGAHEQYF